The 5 T cell receptor beta chains below come from one sample, sequenced in a study of cytomegalovirus exposure and HLA in healthy donors. Both 60 Vbeta primers and 13 Jbeta primers went into the PCR. Using immunoSEQ multiplex PCR, the repertoire was profiled, and TCRdb retains in-frame clones only, with some absent. The sample lists around 130,000 clones; 65% to 80% were seen once. Sequenced material: PBMCs. The receptors were sampled from a woman under 30 in good health and CMV-seronegative.

This chain's CDR3 is CASSLAARLGTDTQYF. CDR3 DNA sequence: TGTGCCAGCAGCTTGGCCGCGCGACTCGGCACAGATACGCAGTATTTT. J is TRBJ2-3 and V is TRBV5-5; D uncertain. There are 16 residues in the CDR3. Trimming removed 0 bases at V and 1 base at J, with 12 bases between. Germline V CDR1 and CDR2: SGHKS, YYEKEE (reference sequence).

This clone was found a few times. The V call is TRBV7-9, the J call TRBJ1-2; D is unresolved. Deletions cut 6 bases from V and 1 base from J, with 21 bases between. The CDR3 runs 17 residues. CDR1 is SEHNR and CDR2 is FQNEAQ in the germline V gene (reference sequence). The CDR3 region is CASSSTVAHVSNYGYTF. CDR3 in DNA: TGTGCCAGCAGTTCTACCGTAGCACACGTTAGTAACTATGGCTACACCTTC. Full variable domain (missing parts from reference TRBV7-9 and TRBJ1-2): DTGVSQNPRHKITKRGQNVTFRCDPISEHNRLYWYRQTLGQGPEFLTYFQNEAQLEKSRLLSDRFSAERPKGSFSTLEIQRTEQGDSAMYLCASSSTVAHVSNYGYTFGSGTRLTVV.

The genes are TRBV30 and TRBJ1-4; 7 nucleotides agree with TRBD1. The CDR3 is made up of 14 amino acids. From germline, CDR1 is GTSNPN and CDR2 SVGIG (reference sequence). Trimming at V came to 4 bases and at J to 8 bases, leaving 10 bases not matched to a gene. The CDR3 protein is CAWTPRGRGEKLFF. As DNA, the CDR3 is TGTGCCTGGACCCCGAGGGGGCGAGGCGAAAAACTGTTTTTT.

The V call is TRBV6-1, the J call TRBJ1-1; D gene unclear. Trimming stripped 3 bases from V and 0 bases from J, with 14 bases between. Germline V gene sequence: CDR1 MNHNS, CDR2 SASEGT. The CDR3 runs to 16 residues. The CDR3 spells CASSEISWALNTEAFF. The CDR3 nucleotides read TGTGCCAGCAGTGAGATTTCATGGGCCCTGAACACTGAAGCTTTCTTT.

This clone has only a few counts. The chain recombines TRBV7-2 with TRBJ2-5, with a tentative D call TRBD2 (6 bases). Germline values: CDR1 SGHTA, CDR2 FQGNSA. With 5 bases removed from V and 7 bases from J, the gap between germline ends came to 23 bases. CDR3 length equals 16 residues. The CDR3 is CASSAAPLGTGRTQYF. In DNA, the CDR3 is TGTGCCAGCAGCGCCGCCCCATTAGGGACTGGGAGGACCCAGTACTTC.